What follows is one T cell receptor (beta chain) and its context. The CDR3 has 13 amino acids. Germline assignment: CDR1 SQVTM and CDR2 ANQGSEA. Deletions cut 4 bases from V and 12 bases from J, with 19 bases between. This sample stems from a study of shared clonotypes between healthy human individuals. Libraries were prepared by immunoSEQ multiplex PCR; TCRdb keeps only in-frame clonotypes and omits some of them. The sample holds over a million clones, about 80% seen once. Sequenced input: memory CD4+ T cells sorted from blood. Sample subset: CD45RA-negative fraction. The chain carries TRBV29-1 and TRBJ2-1, with a weak D call TRBD2 (5 bases). The clonotype was recovered from a man aged 18 to 29 in good health. DNA for the CDR3: TGCAGCGTTGCCTTGGACGGACTGAAAGGGCAGTTCTTC. Protein sequence: CSVALDGLKGQFF.